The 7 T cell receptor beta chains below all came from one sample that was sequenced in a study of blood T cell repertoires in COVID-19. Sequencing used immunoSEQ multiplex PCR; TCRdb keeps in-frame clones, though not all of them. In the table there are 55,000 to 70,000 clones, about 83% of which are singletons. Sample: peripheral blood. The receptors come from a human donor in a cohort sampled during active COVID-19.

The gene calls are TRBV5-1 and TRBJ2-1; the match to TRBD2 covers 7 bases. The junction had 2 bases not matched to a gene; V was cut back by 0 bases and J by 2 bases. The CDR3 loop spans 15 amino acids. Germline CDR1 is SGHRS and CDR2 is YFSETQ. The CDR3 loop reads CASSLDGGTYNEQFF. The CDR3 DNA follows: TGCGCCAGCAGCTTGGACGGGGGGACCTACAATGAGCAGTTCTTC. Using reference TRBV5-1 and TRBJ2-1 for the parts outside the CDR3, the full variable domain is KAGVTQTPRYLIKTRGQQVTLSCSPISGHRSVSWYQQTPGQGLQFLFEYFSETQRNKGNFPGRFSGRQFSNSRSEMNVSTLELGDSALYLCASSLDGGTYNEQFFGPGTRLTVL.

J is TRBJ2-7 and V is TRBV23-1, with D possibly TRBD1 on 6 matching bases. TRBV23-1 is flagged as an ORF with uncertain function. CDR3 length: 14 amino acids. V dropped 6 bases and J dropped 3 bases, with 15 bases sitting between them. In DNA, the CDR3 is TGCGCCAGCAGAGCCCAGGGACAATTCTACGAGCAGTACTTC. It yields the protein CASRAQGQFYEQYF.

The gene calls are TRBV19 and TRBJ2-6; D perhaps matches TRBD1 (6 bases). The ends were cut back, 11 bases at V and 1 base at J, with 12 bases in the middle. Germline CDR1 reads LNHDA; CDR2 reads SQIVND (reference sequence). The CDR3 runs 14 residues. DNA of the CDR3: TGTGCCGGCTCTCAGGGGTCTGGGGCCAACGTCCTGACTTTC. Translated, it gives CAGSQGSGANVLTF.

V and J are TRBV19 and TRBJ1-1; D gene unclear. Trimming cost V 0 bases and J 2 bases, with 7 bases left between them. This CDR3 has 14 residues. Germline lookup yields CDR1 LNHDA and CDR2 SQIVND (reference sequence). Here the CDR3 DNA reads TGTGCCAGTAGTATAGACGAGCGAAACACTGAAGCTTTCTTT. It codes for CASSIDERNTEAFF.

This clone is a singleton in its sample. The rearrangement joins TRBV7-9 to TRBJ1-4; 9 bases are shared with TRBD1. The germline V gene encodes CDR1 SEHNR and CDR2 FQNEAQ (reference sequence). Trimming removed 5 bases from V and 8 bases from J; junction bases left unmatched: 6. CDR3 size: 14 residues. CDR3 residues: CASSIGQGMEKLFF. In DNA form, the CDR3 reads TGTGCCAGCAGCATTGGACAGGGGATGGAAAAACTGTTTTTT.

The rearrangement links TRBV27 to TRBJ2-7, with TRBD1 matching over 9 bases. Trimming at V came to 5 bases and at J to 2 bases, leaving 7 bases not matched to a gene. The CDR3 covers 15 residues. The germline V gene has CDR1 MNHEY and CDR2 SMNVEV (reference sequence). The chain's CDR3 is CASSQSGTGPYEQYF. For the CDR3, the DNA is TGTGCCAGCAGTCAAAGCGGGACAGGGCCCTACGAGCAGTACTTC.

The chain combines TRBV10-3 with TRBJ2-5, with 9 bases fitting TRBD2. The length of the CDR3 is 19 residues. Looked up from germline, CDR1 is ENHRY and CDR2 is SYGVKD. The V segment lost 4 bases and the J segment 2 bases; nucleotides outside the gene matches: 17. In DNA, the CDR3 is TGTGCCATCAGTGTGCGCCCTGGGTTAGCTAGCGGGAAACAAGAGACCCAGTACTTC. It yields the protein CAISVRPGLASGKQETQYF.